The 27 T cell receptor beta chains below were found in one sample sequenced in a study of naive and memory T cell subsets. TCR cDNA received a 3' ligated oligonucleotide that carried a UMI. The SP2 primer and nested alpha and beta constant region primers amplified ligated cDNA in four rounds. Each CDR3 protein is one row after TCRdb ran MiXCR on the 5' RACE reads. The sample shows 30,000 to 40,000 distinct CDR3 sequences, 16% of them seen only once. These receptor sequences come from a female donor in good health.

The gene calls are TRBV11-1 and TRBJ2-1; D ambiguous. This CDR3 spans 12 amino acids. Trimming shortened V by 3 bases and J by 8 bases, and 8 bases separated the two germline ends. Germline V gives CDR1 SGHAT, CDR2 FQDESV (reference sequence). The CDR3 reads CASSFTFDEQFF. CDR3 nucleotides: TGTGCCAGCAGCTTTACCTTCGATGAGCAGTTCTTC.

This clonotype turned up a few times. The V and J genes are TRBV6-5 and TRBJ2-5; 11 bases are shared with TRBD2. The CDR3 sequence is 18 residues long. Losses at the gene ends were 2 bases for V and 2 bases for J; bases not matched to a gene: 10. The germline gives CDR1 MNHEY, CDR2 SVGAGI. CDR3: CASSYVASGGPKQETQYF. DNA of the CDR3: TGTGCCAGCAGTTACGTGGCTAGCGGGGGGCCGAAACAAGAGACCCAGTACTTC.

J is TRBJ2-3 and V is TRBV11-2; D could derive from TRBD1 or TRBD2 (5 bases each). The CDR3 contains 17 residues. The V end was cut by 3 bases, the J end by 4 bases, with 20 bases between. Looked up from germline, CDR1 is SGHAT and CDR2 is FQNNGV. The CDR3 loop reads CASSFLQQGPFADTQYF. Written as DNA, the CDR3 is TGTGCCAGCAGCTTTTTACAGCAGGGACCTTTTGCAGATACGCAGTATTTT.

This clonotype was counted between two and nine times. This chain links TRBV10-3 with TRBJ1-5; 8 bases map to TRBD1. The V segment lost 8 bases and the J segment 4 bases; nucleotides outside the gene matches: 4. Germline V gene data show CDR1 as ENHRY and CDR2 as SYGVKD. The CDR3 has 13 residues. CDR3 in DNA: TGTGCCATCCGACAGGGGAGGAATCAGCCCCAGCATTTT. Translation gives CAIRQGRNQPQHF.

The chain joins TRBV7-9 to TRBJ2-3; 13 nucleotides match TRBD2. Germline CDR1 and CDR2: SEHNR and FQNEAQ (reference sequence). The CDR3 consists of 16 residues. Trimming at V came to 3 bases and at J to 4 bases, leaving 4 bases not matched to a gene. The CDR3, as DNA: TGTGCCAGCAGCTTCCGGACTAGCGGGGGCGCAGATACGCAGTATTTT. This sequence encodes CASSFRTSGGADTQYF. The full variable domain, its missing parts supplied by reference TRBV7-9 and TRBJ2-3, is DTGVSQNPRHKITKRGQNVTFRCDPISEHNRLYWYRQTLGQGPEFLTYFQNEAQLEKSRLLSDRFSAERPKGSFSTLEIQRTEQGDSAMYLCASSFRTSGGADTQYFGPGTRLTVL.

This clonotype was found many times. The chain couples TRBV20-1 to TRBJ1-1; D may be TRBD1 (6 bases). Per the germline V gene, CDR1 is DFQATT and CDR2 is SNEGSKA (reference sequence). CDR3 length: 15 residues. The ends were cut back, 0 bases at V and 1 base at J, with 12 bases in the middle. DNA of the CDR3: TGCAGTGCTAGAGATCCACAGGGTTGGAACACTGAAGCTTTCTTT. It encodes CSARDPQGWNTEAFF.

The chain combines TRBV12-3 or TRBV12-4 with TRBJ2-7; 12 bases are a match to TRBD2. There are 20 residues in the CDR3. V gave up 2 bases and J gave up 6 bases; unmatched junction bases: 20. The CDR3 DNA reads TGTGCCAGCAGTTTAACCCTAATGACTAGCGGGGGCTTACGAGGGCGCGAGCAGTACTTC. It yields the protein CASSLTLMTSGGLRGREQYF.

Sample share makes this clonotype medium-sized. In nucleotides, the CDR3 is TGTGCCAGCAGCCGCCCGTCCAATGAGCAGTTCTTC. Its translation is CASSRPSNEQFF. This chain links TRBV6-2 or TRBV6-3 with TRBJ2-1; D gene ambiguous. Per the germline V gene, CDR1 is MNHEY and CDR2 is SVGEGT. This CDR3 comprises 12 residues. V was trimmed by 6 bases and J by 6 bases, leaving 9 bases between them.

This clonotype was observed many times. The V and J genes are TRBV12-3 or TRBV12-4 and TRBJ1-2; D uncertain. The ends were cut back, 4 bases at V and 8 bases at J, with 11 bases in the middle. The CDR3 is 12 amino acids. CDR3 bases: TGTGCCAGCAGTTCTCAGTTCACCGGCTACACCTTC. It is translated as CASSSQFTGYTF.

The sample holds a few counts of this clonotype. The V gene is TRBV9, the J gene TRBJ1-5, with D possibly TRBD1 on 6 matching bases. The germline V gene encodes CDR1 SGDLS and CDR2 YYNGEE. This CDR3 has 16 residues. Trimming removed 4 bases at V and 4 bases at J, with 18 bases between. CDR3 DNA: TGTGCCAGCAGCTCCGGCGGGGGGGCTGATAATCAGCCCCAGCATTTT. The encoded protein is CASSSGGGADNQPQHF. Together with reference TRBV9 and TRBJ1-5, the CDR3 gives the full variable domain: DSGVTQTPKHLITATGQRVTLRCSPRSGDLSVYWYQQSLDQGLQFLIQYYNGEERAKGNILERFSAQQFPDLHSELNLSSLELGDSALYFCASSSGGGADNQPQHFGDGTRLSIL.

The chain combines TRBV12-3 or TRBV12-4 with TRBJ2-7, with 9 bases matching TRBD1. The V gene end was trimmed by 1 base and the J gene end by 3 bases; junction bases not matched to a gene: 7. This CDR3 comprises 16 residues. The CDR3 protein is CASSLVGAGQGYEQYF. The DNA for the CDR3 is TGTGCCAGCAGTTTAGTTGGCGCGGGACAGGGCTACGAGCAGTACTTC.

This clonotype was seen many times. The chain links TRBV6-5 to TRBJ1-4; possibly TRBD1 for D (5 bases). In germline, CDR1 is MNHEY, CDR2 SVGAGI. This CDR3 spans 14 amino acids. V lost 6 bases, J lost 12 bases, and 20 bases lay in between. CDR3 in DNA: TGTGCCAGCAGCCATCGGGGGTCGTCGCATGAACTGTTTTTT. Translating gives CASSHRGSSHELFF.

The chain links TRBV5-6 to TRBJ1-2; TRBD1 agrees at 7 bases. Germline-derived CDR1 and CDR2 are SGHDT and YYEEEE. The CDR3 has 14 residues. V was pared by 4 bases and J by 1 base, with 4 bases of the junction left unmatched. Here the CDR3 reads CASSPDRINYGYTF. The CDR3 coding sequence is TGTGCCAGCAGCCCGGACAGGATTAACTATGGCTACACCTTC.

By share, this clonotype ranks as medium-sized. The gene calls are TRBV7-3 and TRBJ2-3, with 11 positions matching TRBD2. Trimming at V came to 5 bases and at J to 5 bases, leaving 6 bases not matched to a gene. Germline CDR1 and CDR2: SGHTA and FQGTGA. CDR3 size: 15 residues. The CDR3 sequence is CASSAIAGGLDTQYF. The DNA of the CDR3 is TGTGCCAGCAGCGCGATAGCGGGGGGGCTAGATACGCAGTATTTT.

In this sample, this clonotype turned up a few times. The V and J genes are TRBV12-3 or TRBV12-4 and TRBJ2-5; 7 bases align to TRBD1. The CDR3 is 15 residues long. Trimming at V came to 8 bases and at J to 1 base, leaving 10 bases not matched to a gene. In nucleotides, the CDR3 is TGTGCCAGCCTTCCCTTAGCAGGGGGCCAAGAGACCCAGTACTTC. Protein product: CASLPLAGGQETQYF.

This clonotype appeared many times. The rearrangement uses TRBV20-1 and TRBJ1-2; tentatively, D is TRBD1 (6 bases). V was trimmed by 6 bases and J by 1 base, leaving 15 bases between them. The V gene's germline CDR1 is DFQATT and CDR2 SNEGSKA (reference sequence). The CDR3 length is 14 residues. CDR3 region: CSAGAGENNYGYTF. The CDR3 DNA is TGCAGTGCGGGGGCGGGGGAGAATAACTATGGCTACACCTTC.

The V and J genes are TRBV4-1 and TRBJ1-1; D remains unclear. Germline loops: CDR1 MGHRA, CDR2 YSYEKL. V was trimmed by 8 bases and J by 1 base, leaving 14 bases between them. The CDR3 sequence is 14 residues long. In nucleotides, the CDR3 is TGCGCCAGCTCCTATATGTTCGGGAACACTGAAGCTTTCTTT. Translating gives CASSYMFGNTEAFF.

The sample holds a few counts of this clonotype. At one end the junction does not follow the germline gene, possibly because of a read error. The genes are TRBV6-1 and TRBJ1-6; D not certain. This CDR3 spans 13 amino acids. Germline assignment: CDR1 MNHNS and CDR2 SASEGT. CDR3 amino acids: CASSISFNSPLHF. The DNA of the CDR3 is TGTGCCAGCAGTATCTCCTTTAATTCACCCCTCCACTTT.

This chain uses TRBV6-5 with TRBJ2-5; D gene ambiguous. This CDR3 is 11 amino acids long. Trimming took 3 bases from V and 3 from J, leaving 2 bases between them. Per germline, CDR1 MNHEY and CDR2 SVGAGI. As DNA, the CDR3 is TGTGCCAGCAGTTATGAAGAGACCCAGTACTTC. Amino acids: CASSYEETQYF.

This clonotype came up many times. This rearrangement joins TRBV29-1 to TRBJ2-3, with TRBD2 as a possible D gene (5 bases). With 7 bases removed from V and 1 base from J, the gap between germline ends came to 9 bases. This CDR3 has 12 amino acids. CDR1 SQVTM and CDR2 ANQGSEA come from the germline V gene. The CDR3 DNA is TGCAGCGATGGAGGTGGCACAGATACGCAGTATTTT. This codes for CSDGGGTDTQYF.

This clonotype was seen more than once but under ten times. The chain recombines TRBV20-1 with TRBJ1-2; 7 positions agree with TRBD1. With V trimmed by 0 bases and J by 4 bases, 5 bases remained unmatched. This CDR3 spans 14 amino acids. Germline V gene sequence: CDR1 DFQATT, CDR2 SNEGSKA (reference sequence). This CDR3 is CSARDGGQIYGYTF. DNA for the CDR3: TGCAGTGCTAGAGACGGGGGACAGATCTATGGCTACACCTTC.

This clonotype came up many times. This chain connects TRBV4-1 to TRBJ1-4, with no clear D. Trimming took off 1 base at V and 7 bases at J, with 13 bases between the two ends. This CDR3 region has 15 residues. Germline values: CDR1 MGHRA, CDR2 YSYEKL. CDR3: CASSQALGTAEKLFF. For the CDR3, the DNA is TGCGCCAGCAGCCAAGCGCTGGGTACTGCTGAAAAACTGTTTTTT.

This clonotype was picked up many times. The rearrangement uses TRBV6-5 and TRBJ1-1, with 9 positions matching TRBD1. This CDR3 region has 14 residues. CDR1 and CDR2 (germline): MNHEY, SVGAGI. J lost 9 bases, V lost 5 bases, and 10 bases had no gene match. CDR3 region: CASSKLGTGRKAFF. The CDR3 coding sequence is TGTGCCAGCAGTAAACTTGGGACAGGGCGGAAAGCTTTCTTT.

This clonotype is termed medium-sized. This sequence joins TRBV27 and TRBJ2-3; 8 positions match TRBD1. CDR3 length: 15 amino acids. J was trimmed by 9 bases and V by 4 bases; bases with no gene match: 12. Germline-derived CDR1 and CDR2 are MNHEY and SMNVEV (reference sequence). The DNA for the CDR3 is TGTGCCAGCAGTTCTGGACAGGGAGTACCAGGAACGCAGTATTTT. This sequence encodes CASSSGQGVPGTQYF.

This clonotype showed up just a few times. The chain links TRBV27 to TRBJ2-3, with D perhaps being TRBD1 or TRBD2 (6 bases each). This CDR3 is 15 amino acids long. V lost 5 bases and J 8 bases, leaving 20 bases between the germline ends. The germline gives CDR1 MNHEY, CDR2 SMNVEV (reference sequence). The chain's CDR3 is CASSTKQGLAATQYF. The CDR3 bases are TGTGCCAGCAGTACAAAACAGGGACTTGCTGCTACGCAGTATTTT.

This clonotype has only a few counts. This chain connects TRBV5-5 to TRBJ2-7; TRBD1 aligns across 7 bases. Germline CDR1 is SGHKS and CDR2 is YYEKEE (reference sequence). J gave up 6 bases and V 5 bases, and 11 bases lay outside the gene matches. The CDR3 length is 14 residues. In DNA, the CDR3 is TGTGCCAGCAGTCGACAGGGACAACGTCGCGAGCAGTACTTC. Encoded protein: CASSRQGQRREQYF.

This clonotype has just a few counts. This chain links TRBV12-3 or TRBV12-4 with TRBJ2-5, with a weak D call TRBD2 (6 bases). The CDR3 is made up of 16 amino acids. V was pared by 0 bases and J by 5 bases, with 16 bases between. In DNA, the CDR3 is TGTGCCAGCAGTTTAGCGTTTGCGGGGAGCTCGGAGACCCAGTACTTC. This translates into CASSLAFAGSSETQYF.